This T cell receptor beta chain was documented in a study of cytomegalovirus exposure and HLA in healthy donors. Turning to the study itself: Across 350 to 500 genotyped donors, 81% landed in the Caucasian-associated ancestry cluster.

The trim removed 3 bases at V and 6 bases at J, leaving 2 bases unmatched. The CDR3 contains 14 residues. CDR1 and CDR2 from the germline V gene are MNHNS and SASEGT. This clone was recorded a few times. Its antigen is as yet unknown. PCR was performed using 60 Vbeta and 13 Jbeta primers. The table came from immunoSEQ multiplex PCR; TCRdb's copy has only in-frame clones and leaves some out. The sample has around 170,000 clones; about 81% are singletons. Study observations and caveats: As a later analysis revealed, the rate of TCR association differed by HLA locus, with DRB1 most and HLA-C fewest. Later on, analysis showed that most CMV-associated TCR beta chains appeared to be HLA-restricted. Associated with cytomegalovirus, according to the listing, were 150 to 200 TCR beta chains.

Sequencing was carried out using PBMCs. The chain links TRBV6-1 to TRBJ1-4; 9 nucleotides align to TRBD1. The clonotype originates from a woman aged 18-30 years in good health and CMV-seronegative. The chain's CDR3 is CASSDGQGHEKLFF. As DNA, the CDR3 is TGTGCCAGCAGTGATGGACAGGGGCATGAAAAACTGTTTTTT.